The T cell receptor beta chain under discussion was sequenced for a study of long-term antiretroviral therapy in people with HIV. Looking at the study overall: The 2015 immediate-ART recommendation came about a decade after the earliest samples. Whole-study results and caveats: Clones with expansion before ART led the repertoire at all time points. An increase in diversity followed ART, yet levels stayed below transplant donor controls.

Samples were assayed with immunoSEQ v3.0 at survey level. Sequencing used immunoSEQ multiplex PCR; TCRdb keeps in-frame clones, though not all of them. The sample has about 32,000 clones, around 94% seen once. Trimming pared 3 bases from V and 7 bases from J, leaving 9 bases between. The CDR3 totals 12 residues. Per the germline V gene, CDR1 is SGHAT and CDR2 is FQNNGV. Details on this clone: Its antigen is unidentified.

The receptor comes from a woman between 50 and 59 years old with HIV. This chain links TRBV11-2 with TRBJ2-5; D not certain. Specimen: unsorted PBMCs, collected 4.1 years after starting antiretroviral therapy. In nucleotides, the CDR3 is TGTGCCAGCAGCTTCGGCCTCGGGACCCAGTACTTC. Translation gives CASSFGLGTQYF. Supplemented by reference TRBV11-2 and TRBJ2-5, the full variable domain reads EAGVAQSPRYKIIEKRQSVAFWCNPISGHATLYWYQQILGQGPKLLIQFQNNGVVDDSQLPKDRFSAERLKGVDSTLKIQPAKLEDSAVYLCASSFGLGTQYFGPGTRLLVL.